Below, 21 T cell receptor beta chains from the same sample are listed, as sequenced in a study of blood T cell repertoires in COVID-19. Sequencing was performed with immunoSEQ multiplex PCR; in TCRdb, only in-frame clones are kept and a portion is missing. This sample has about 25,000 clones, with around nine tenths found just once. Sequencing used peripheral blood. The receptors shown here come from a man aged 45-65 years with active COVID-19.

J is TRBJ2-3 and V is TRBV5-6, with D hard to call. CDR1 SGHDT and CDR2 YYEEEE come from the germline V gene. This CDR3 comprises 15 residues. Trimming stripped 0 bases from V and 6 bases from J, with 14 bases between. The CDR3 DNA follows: TGTGCCAGCAGCTTGGTCGGCGCTAGGAGCGATACGCAGTATTTT. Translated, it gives CASSLVGARSDTQYF.

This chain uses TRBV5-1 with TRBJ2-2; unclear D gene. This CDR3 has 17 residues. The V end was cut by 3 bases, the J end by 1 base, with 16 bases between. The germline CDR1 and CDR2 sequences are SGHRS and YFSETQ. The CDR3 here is CASSSPPWAGNTGELFF. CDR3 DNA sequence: TGCGCCAGCAGCTCCCCGCCGTGGGCAGGGAACACCGGGGAGCTGTTTTTT.

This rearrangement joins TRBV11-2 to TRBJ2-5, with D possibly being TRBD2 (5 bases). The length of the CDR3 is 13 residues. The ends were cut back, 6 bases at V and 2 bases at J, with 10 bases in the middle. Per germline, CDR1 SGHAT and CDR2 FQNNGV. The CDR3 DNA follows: TGTGCCAGCAGTAGACTAATACAAGAGACCCAGTACTTC. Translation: CASSRLIQETQYF.

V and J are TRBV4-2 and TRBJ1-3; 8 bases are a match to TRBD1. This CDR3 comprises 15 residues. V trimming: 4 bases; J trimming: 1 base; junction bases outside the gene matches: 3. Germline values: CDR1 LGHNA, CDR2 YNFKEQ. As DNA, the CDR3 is TGTGCCAGCAGCCGAGACAGGGGTTCTGGAAACACCATATATTTT. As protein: CASSRDRGSGNTIYF.

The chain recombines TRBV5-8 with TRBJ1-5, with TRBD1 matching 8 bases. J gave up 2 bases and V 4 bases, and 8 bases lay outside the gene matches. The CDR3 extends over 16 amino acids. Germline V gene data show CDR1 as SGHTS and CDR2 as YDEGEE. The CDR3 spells CASSRRTGIGNQPQHF. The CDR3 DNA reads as TGTGCCAGCAGCAGAAGGACAGGGATAGGCAATCAGCCCCAGCATTTT.

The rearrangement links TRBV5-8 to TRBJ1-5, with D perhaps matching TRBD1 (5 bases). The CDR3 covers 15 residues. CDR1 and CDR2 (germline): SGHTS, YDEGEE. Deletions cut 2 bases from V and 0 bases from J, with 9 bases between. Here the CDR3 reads CASSFGGFSNQPQHF. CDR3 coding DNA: TGTGCCAGCAGCTTCGGGGGATTTAGCAATCAGCCCCAGCATTTT.

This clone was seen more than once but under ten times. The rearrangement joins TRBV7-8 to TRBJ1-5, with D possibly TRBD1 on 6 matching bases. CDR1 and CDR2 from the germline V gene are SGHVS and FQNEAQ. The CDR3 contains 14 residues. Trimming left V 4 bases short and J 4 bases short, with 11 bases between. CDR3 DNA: TGTGCCAGCAGCTCCCGGACAGAAAATCAGCCCCAGCATTTT. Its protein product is CASSSRTENQPQHF.

The CDR3 region has the DNA TGTGCCAGCAGCCAAGATACGGAGCAGCCCCAGCATTTT. This encodes CASSQDTEQPQHF. The chain is built from TRBV3-1 (or the pseudogene TRBV3-2) and TRBJ1-5, with D unresolved. V lost 0 bases, J lost 7 bases, and 7 bases lay in between. The CDR3 is 13 residues long. The germline V gene encodes CDR1 LGHDT and CDR2 YNNKEL (reference sequence).

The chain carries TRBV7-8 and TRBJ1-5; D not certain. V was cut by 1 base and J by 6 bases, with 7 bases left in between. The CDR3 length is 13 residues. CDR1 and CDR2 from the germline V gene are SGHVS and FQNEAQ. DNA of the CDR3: TGTGCCAGCAGCTTAGACTTGAGTCAGCCCCAGCATTTT. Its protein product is CASSLDLSQPQHF.

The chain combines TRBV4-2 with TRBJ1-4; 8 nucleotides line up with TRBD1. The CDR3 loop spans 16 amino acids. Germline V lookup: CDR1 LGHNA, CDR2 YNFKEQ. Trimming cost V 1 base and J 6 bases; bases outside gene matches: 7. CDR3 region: CASSQALAGGYEKLFF. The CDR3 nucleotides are TGTGCCAGCAGCCAAGCCCTCGCAGGGGGCTATGAAAAACTGTTTTTT.

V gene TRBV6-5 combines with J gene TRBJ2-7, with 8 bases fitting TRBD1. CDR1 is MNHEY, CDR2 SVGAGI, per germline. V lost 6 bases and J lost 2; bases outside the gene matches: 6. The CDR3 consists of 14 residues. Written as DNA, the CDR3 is TGTGCCAGCAGGCGCACAGGGGGAGCCTACGAGCAGTACTTC. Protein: CASRRTGGAYEQYF.

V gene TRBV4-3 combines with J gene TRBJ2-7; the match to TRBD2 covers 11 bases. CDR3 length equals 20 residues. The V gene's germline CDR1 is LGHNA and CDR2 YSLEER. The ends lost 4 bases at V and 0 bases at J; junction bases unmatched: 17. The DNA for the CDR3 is TGCGCCAGCAGCCGAGTCGCCGGGACTAGCGGAACGCCAAGCTCCTACGAGCAGTACTTC. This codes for CASSRVAGTSGTPSSYEQYF.

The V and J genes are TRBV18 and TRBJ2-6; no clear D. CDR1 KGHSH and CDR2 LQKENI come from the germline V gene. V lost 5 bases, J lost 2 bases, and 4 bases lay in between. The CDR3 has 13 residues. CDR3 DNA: TGTGCCAGCTCATCTACTGGGGCCAACGTCCTGACTTTC. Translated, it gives CASSSTGANVLTF.

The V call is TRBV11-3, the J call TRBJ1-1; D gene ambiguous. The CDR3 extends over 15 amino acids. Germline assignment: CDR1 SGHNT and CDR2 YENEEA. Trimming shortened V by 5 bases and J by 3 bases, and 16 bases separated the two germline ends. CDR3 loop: CASSPGEGWDTEAFF. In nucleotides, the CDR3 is TGTGCCAGCAGCCCCGGGGAGGGATGGGACACTGAAGCTTTCTTT. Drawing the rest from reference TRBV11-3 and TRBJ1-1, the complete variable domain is EAGVVQSPRYKIIEKKQPVAFWCNPISGHNTLYWYLQNLGQGPELLIRYENEEAVDDSQLPKDRFSAERLKGVDSTLKIQPAELGDSAVYLCASSPGEGWDTEAFFGQGTRLTVV.

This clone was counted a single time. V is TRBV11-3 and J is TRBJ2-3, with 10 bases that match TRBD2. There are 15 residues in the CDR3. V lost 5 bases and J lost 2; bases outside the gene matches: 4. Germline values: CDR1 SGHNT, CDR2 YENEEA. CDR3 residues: CASSRTSGNTDTQYF. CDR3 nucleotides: TGTGCCAGCAGCCGGACTAGCGGTAACACAGATACGCAGTATTTT.

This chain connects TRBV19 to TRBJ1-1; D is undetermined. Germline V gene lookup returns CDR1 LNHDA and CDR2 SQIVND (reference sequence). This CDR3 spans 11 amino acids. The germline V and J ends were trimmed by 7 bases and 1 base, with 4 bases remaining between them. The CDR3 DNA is TGTGCCAGTACAGGGAACACTGAAGCTTTCTTT. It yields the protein CASTGNTEAFF. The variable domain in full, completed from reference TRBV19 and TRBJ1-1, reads DGGITQSPKYLFRKEGQNVTLSCEQNLNHDAMYWYRQDPGQGLRLIYYSQIVNDFQKGDIAEGYSVSREKKESFPLTVTSAQKNPTAFYLCASTGNTEAFFGQGTRLTVV.

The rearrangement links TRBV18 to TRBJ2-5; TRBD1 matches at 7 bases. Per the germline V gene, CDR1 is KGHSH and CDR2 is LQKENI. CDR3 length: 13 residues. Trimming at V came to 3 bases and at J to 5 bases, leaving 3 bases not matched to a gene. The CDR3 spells CASSPTGTETQYF. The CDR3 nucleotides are TGTGCCAGCTCACCGACAGGGACGGAGACCCAGTACTTC.

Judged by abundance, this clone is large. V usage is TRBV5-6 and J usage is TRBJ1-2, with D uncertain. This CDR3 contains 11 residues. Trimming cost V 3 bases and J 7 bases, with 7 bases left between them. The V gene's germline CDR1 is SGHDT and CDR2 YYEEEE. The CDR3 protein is CASSWSGGYTF. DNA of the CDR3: TGTGCCAGCAGCTGGTCGGGTGGCTACACCTTC.

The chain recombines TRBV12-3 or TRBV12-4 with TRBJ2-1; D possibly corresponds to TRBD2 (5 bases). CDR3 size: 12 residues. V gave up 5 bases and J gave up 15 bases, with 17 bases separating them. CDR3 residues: CASSPSGSWVFF. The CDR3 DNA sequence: TGTGCCAGCAGTCCCTCTGGGAGTTGGGTGTTCTTC.

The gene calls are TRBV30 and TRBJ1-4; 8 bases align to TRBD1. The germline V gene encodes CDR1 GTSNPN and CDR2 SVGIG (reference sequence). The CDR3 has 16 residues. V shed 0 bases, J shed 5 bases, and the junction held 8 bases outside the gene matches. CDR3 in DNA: TGTGCCTGGAGTGTACGCAGGGGGCAGGAGAATGAAAAACTGTTTTTT. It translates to CAWSVRRGQENEKLFF.

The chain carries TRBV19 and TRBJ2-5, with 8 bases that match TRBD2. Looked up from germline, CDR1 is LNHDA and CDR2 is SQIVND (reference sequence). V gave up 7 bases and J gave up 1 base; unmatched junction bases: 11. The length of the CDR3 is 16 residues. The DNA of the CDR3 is TGTGCCAGTACCCGACGGGGGGGAACCCTCCAAGAGACCCAGTACTTC. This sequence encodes CASTRRGGTLQETQYF.